This T cell receptor beta chain comes out of a study of T cells after yellow fever vaccination (dated by TCRdb to the late 2010s). Some background on the complete study: The SMART-Seq v4 Ultra Low Input RNA kit was used to prepare libraries from fractions with low cell numbers. To track T-cell clones before and after primary and booster YFV17D yellow fever vaccination, bulk TCR alpha and beta repertoires were sequenced longitudinally. Two healthy male donors, one aged 18 to 30 and one aged 30 to 40 years, were included in the cohort. Blood was collected at multiple timepoints before and after primary and secondary immunization, and bulk PBMC replicates and cell subsets were isolated. Here is what the overall study found, with its caveats: Because abundant contaminating clonotypes from the bulk population could be contained in FACS-sorted repertoires, computational filtering was required. After the booster, most clones that had expanded after primary vaccination were detected again (around 96% of CD4 and over 75% of CD8), suggesting broad maintenance of memory. A small fraction of clonotypes appeared in both the CD4 and CD8 compartments, likely as a result of convergent recombination. Because the study included only a couple of donors, the extent to which the findings can be generalized is limited. The secondary T-cell response was found to be weaker but faster than the primary response, with a peak reached on day 5 rather than on day 15.

This clonotype was detected many times. The clone's antigen remains unknown. It has no much larger one-base neighbor in the sample; base qualities were not kept. Per the publication, the treatment or condition label means: live attenuated yellow fever vaccine strain. A standard Ficoll-Paque protocol was used to isolate PBMCs from peripheral blood. Dynabeads CD4 and CD8 positive selection kits were used to isolate CD4 and CD8 T-cell fractions. TriZol was used to extract RNA from bulk PBMCs, CD4 and CD8 fractions, and dextramer-positive and dextramer-negative fractions. TCR cDNA was synthesized by 5'RACE template switching, which introduced a universal primer site and unique molecular identifiers. Priming for cDNA synthesis came from both the TCR alpha and TCR beta constant segments. Two PCR steps were used to amplify libraries, with sample barcodes and sequencing adapters being added in the second step. Sequencing of the libraries was done on either Illumina HiSeq 2500 (2x100 bp) or NovaSeq (2x150 bp). The study's own analysis went as follows. MIGEC was used to demultiplex reads and collapse the reads into UMI consensus sequences, and MiXCR was used for V(D)J alignment. Using edgeR on replicate PBMC samples, clonotypes were called vaccine-responding if FDR was below 0.01 and the log2 fold change was above 5 up to day 15. Each bulk clonotype received a CD4 or CD8 identity based on whether the sequenced CD4 or CD8 repertoire contained that clonotype at higher abundance. TCRdb redid the processing of the public reads, applying fastp at Q25 and MiXCR, and retained in-frame beta chains. For every CDR3 protein sequence, its rows merge into one entry that carries the most common genes and DNA. TCRdb assigned the V and J calls; the authors' analysis was not used. Here the sample has over 150,000 distinct CDR3 sequences; 6% to 7.5% occur a single time. The ten largest clonotypes hold approximately 2.4% of the sample.

Inclusive of the bounding cysteine and phenylalanine, the CDR3 is 17 residues long. Only the CDR3 DNA stays, 51 bases, in frame from base 1. V drops 1 base and J drops 4 bases, leaving 16 bases in between. The germline V gene encodes CDR1 SGHTA and CDR2 FQGTGA. The chain couples TRBV7-3 to TRBJ1-4; perhaps TRBD1 is the D gene, with 5 bases matching. Source: CD4+ T cells sorted from PBMCs, taken around 5 days after the first yellow fever vaccination. The TCR comes from a man younger than 35 who received the YFV17D yellow fever vaccine. In nucleotide form, the sequence is TGTGCCAGCAGCTTAATCAGAACGGGACCGCATAATGAAAAACTGTTTTTT. The resulting protein is CASSLIRTGPHNEKLFF. Full variable domain (CDR3 extended with the reference TRBV7-3 and TRBJ1-4 proteins): GAGVSQTPSNKVTEKGKYVELRCDPISGHTALYWYRQSLGQGPEFLIYFQGTGAADDSGLPNDRFFAVRPEGSVSTLKIQRTERGDSAVYLCASSLIRTGPHNEKLFFGSGTQLSVL.